This T cell receptor beta chain was retrieved from a study of blood T cell repertoires in COVID-19. About the study: From the United States, Italy and Spain came samples of acute and convalescent COVID-19. Sources were T cells, B-cell-depleted T cells, or PBMCs; the material itself was cDNA or gDNA.

Per the study methods: How many nucleated cells were present was estimated from reference gene primer amplification. This table comes from immunoSEQ multiplex PCR, and its TCRdb copy is limited to in-frame clones, with some not included. Clonal size and the V and J genes are those of that table, whereas D and trimming came from the DNA. The table has about 160,000 clones, around 85% seen once. Seattle patients were enrolled while actively infected and followed longitudinally. The CDR3 is made up of 15 amino acids. V lost 0 bases, J lost 5 bases, and 11 bases lay in between. Per the germline V gene, CDR1 is SGHRS and CDR2 is YFSETQ.

Sequencing was done on a sample of peripheral blood. This receptor was taken from an elderly man with COVID-19, enrolled during active disease. The chain combines TRBV5-1 with TRBJ1-4; D not certain. CDR3 sequence reads: CASSLGAVPNEKLFF. CDR3 DNA: TGCGCCAGCAGCTTGGGGGCAGTTCCCAATGAAAAACTGTTTTTT. Based on the CDR3 plus reference TRBV5-1 and TRBJ1-4, the full variable domain is KAGVTQTPRYLIKTRGQQVTLSCSPISGHRSVSWYQQTPGQGLQFLFEYFSETQRNKGNFPGRFSGRQFSNSRSEMNVSTLELGDSALYLCASSLGAVPNEKLFFGSGTQLSVL.